This T cell receptor beta chain is drawn from a study of patients and donors after allogeneic stem cell transplantation. Trimming removed 1 base from V and 1 base from J; junction bases left unmatched: 12. The CDR3 extends over 18 amino acids. TCRdb re-derived calls from the RT-PCR reads in MiXCR, one entry per CDR3 protein. The table includes 85,000 to 90,000 distinct CDR3 sequences, 48% detected once. This chain uses TRBV12-3 or TRBV12-4 with TRBJ2-5, with TRBD2 matching 7 bases. This sequence was found in a human donor who was either an allogeneic HSCT recipient or a stem cell or donor lymphocyte infusion donor (not recorded which). It is not recorded whose cells these are; they may come from a transplant donor. What was sequenced was blood, either unsorted or a sorted T cell fraction (not recorded which). CDR3 coding DNA: TGTGCCAGCAGTTTAGATCTAGGCCTAGCGGCACGCCAAGAGACCCAGTACTTC. Protein: CASSLDLGLAARQETQYF.